This T cell receptor (beta chain) comes out of a study of identifying expanded T cells in peripheral blood. This clone was picked up one time. CDR1 and CDR2 from the germline V gene are SEHNR and FQNEAQ (reference sequence). This CDR3 contains 16 residues. The V gene lost 1 base and the J gene lost 4 bases, with 16 bases spanning the gap. Libraries were prepared by immunoSEQ multiplex PCR; TCRdb keeps only in-frame clonotypes and omits some of them. The sample contains around 120,000 clones, 70% to 90% of which appear only once. The origin of this receptor is a person aged 18 to 69 in good health. Sequencing was carried out using blood. The V gene is TRBV7-9, the J gene TRBJ1-2; D remains ambiguous. CDR3 protein: CASSLGVSGVPYGYTF. CDR3 nucleotides: TGTGCCAGCAGCTTAGGGGTGTCTGGGGTTCCCTATGGCTACACCTTC.